The 2 T cell receptor beta chains below were found in one sample sequenced in a study of identical twins. TCRdb redid the calling of the 5' RACE reads with MiXCR, one entry per CDR3 protein. This table has under 300,000 distinct CDR3 sequences, roughly 7.1% appearing once. These data are also associated with another study on T cells expressing NK-cell markers.

Sequenced sample: CD8+ T cells sorted from blood. These receptors were obtained from a young woman in good health.

This clonotype was seen more than once but under ten times. The chain has TRBV6-1 and TRBJ2-1; D not resolved. The germline V and J ends were trimmed by 5 bases and 6 bases, with 26 bases remaining between them. Germline CDR1 is MNHNS and CDR2 is SASEGT. The CDR3 runs 18 residues. CDR3 coding DNA: TGTGCCAGCAGTCCAACCCCCCCCGGCATTTGGCATCGCAATGAGCAGTTCTTC. Translating gives CASSPTPPGIWHRNEQFF.

This clonotype was detected many times. This rearrangement joins TRBV24-1 to TRBJ2-3; no firm D call. CDR3 size: 14 residues. Trimming pared 0 bases from V and 5 bases from J, leaving 8 bases between. Germline assignment: CDR1 KGHDR and CDR2 SFDVKD. The CDR3 here is CATSDLSFGDTQYF. In DNA form, the CDR3 reads TGTGCCACCAGTGATTTGAGTTTTGGAGATACGCAGTATTTT.